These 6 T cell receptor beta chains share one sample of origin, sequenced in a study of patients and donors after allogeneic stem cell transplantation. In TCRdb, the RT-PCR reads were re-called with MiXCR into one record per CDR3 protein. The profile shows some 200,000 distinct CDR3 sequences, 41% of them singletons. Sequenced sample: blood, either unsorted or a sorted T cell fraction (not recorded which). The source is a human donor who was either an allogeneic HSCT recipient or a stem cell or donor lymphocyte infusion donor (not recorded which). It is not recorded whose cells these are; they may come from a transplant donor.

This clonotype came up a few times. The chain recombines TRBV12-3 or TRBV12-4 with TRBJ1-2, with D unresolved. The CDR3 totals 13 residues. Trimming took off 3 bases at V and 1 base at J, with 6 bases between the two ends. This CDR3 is CASSFGINYGYTF. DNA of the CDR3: TGTGCCAGCAGTTTTGGCATTAACTATGGCTACACCTTC.

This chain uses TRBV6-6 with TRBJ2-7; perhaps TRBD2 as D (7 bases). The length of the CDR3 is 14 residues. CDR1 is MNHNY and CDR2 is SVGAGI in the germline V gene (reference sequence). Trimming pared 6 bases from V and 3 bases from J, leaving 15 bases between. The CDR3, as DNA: TGTGCCAGCAGCCAGCGGGAAGGGGGCTACGAGCAGTACTTC. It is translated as CASSQREGGYEQYF.

The CDR3 nucleotides are TGTGCCAGCAGTTTATCTGTAGACAGGGGGTACGAGCAGTACTTC. Protein: CASSLSVDRGYEQYF. This sequence joins TRBV12-3 or TRBV12-4 and TRBJ2-7, with 9 bases aligning to TRBD1. This CDR3 spans 15 amino acids. V trimming: 2 bases; J trimming: 4 bases; junction bases outside the gene matches: 6.

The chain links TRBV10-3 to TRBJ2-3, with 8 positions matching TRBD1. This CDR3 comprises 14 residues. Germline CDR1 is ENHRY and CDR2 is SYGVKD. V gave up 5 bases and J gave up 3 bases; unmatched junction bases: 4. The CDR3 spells CAISPRTGTDTQYF. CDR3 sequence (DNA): TGTGCCATCAGTCCACGGACAGGGACAGATACGCAGTATTTT.

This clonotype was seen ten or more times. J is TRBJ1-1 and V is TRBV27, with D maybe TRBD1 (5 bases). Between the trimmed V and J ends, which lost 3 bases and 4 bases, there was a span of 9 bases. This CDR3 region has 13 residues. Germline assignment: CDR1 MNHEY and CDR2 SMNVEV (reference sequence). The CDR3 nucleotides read TGTGCCAGCAGTTTTCAGGGCGGCACTGAAGCTTTCTTT. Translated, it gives CASSFQGGTEAFF.

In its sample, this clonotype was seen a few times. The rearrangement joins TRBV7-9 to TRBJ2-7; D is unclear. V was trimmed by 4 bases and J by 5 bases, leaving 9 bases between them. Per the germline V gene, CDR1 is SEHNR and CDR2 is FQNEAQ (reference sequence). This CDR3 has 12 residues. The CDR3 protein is CASSYWHDEQYF. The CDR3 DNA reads TGTGCCAGCAGCTACTGGCACGACGAGCAGTACTTC.